The 10 T cell receptor beta chains below were found in one sample sequenced in a study of blood T cell repertoires in COVID-19 (TCRdb year 2020). Library preparation was by the immunoSEQ multiplex PCR assay. The table was pulled from immuneACCESS by TCRdb, which kept in-frame rearrangements only. Such tables lose some clones; where checked, under half of the loss comes from unresolved V genes, and the rest has no known cause. A total of fewer than 25,000 clones appear in this sample, approximately 86% of them only once. The ten largest account for 18% of the sample. Source material: peripheral blood. Receptors originate from a human donor with acute or convalescent COVID-19. The donor label of this sample is uncertain.

The V and J genes are TRBV11-2 and TRBJ1-2, with D maybe TRBD1 (5 bases). V gave up 5 bases and J gave up 4 bases, with 11 bases separating them. Germline V CDR1 and CDR2: SGHAT, FQNNGV. The CDR3 loop spans 13 amino acids. The CDR3 coding sequence is TGTGCCAGCAGCCCCGGGACTGGCTATGGCTACACCTTC. Translated: CASSPGTGYGYTF. Looking up the rest from reference TRBV11-2 and TRBJ1-2 gives the full variable domain: EAGVAQSPRYKIIEKRQSVAFWCNPISGHATLYWYQQILGQGPKLLIQFQNNGVVDDSQLPKDRFSAERLKGVDSTLKIQPAKLEDSAVYLCASSPGTGYGYTFGSGTRLTVV.

This chain joins TRBV19 and TRBJ2-7; 9 bases line up with TRBD2. The germline gives CDR1 LNHDA, CDR2 SQIVND (reference sequence). V was pared by 5 bases and J by 0 bases, with 2 bases of the junction left unmatched. This CDR3 is built from 14 residues. The chain's CDR3 is CASSRTSDSYEQYF. The CDR3 DNA reads TGTGCCAGTAGTCGGACTAGCGACTCCTACGAGCAGTACTTC.

This chain links TRBV25-1 with TRBJ2-2; a possible D gene is TRBD2 (5 bases). Between the trimmed V and J ends, which lost 2 bases and 4 bases, there was a span of 11 bases. The CDR3 totals 15 residues. Germline V lookup: CDR1 MGHDK, CDR2 SYGVNS. CDR3 amino acids: CASSEPGSLTGELFF. CDR3 DNA: TGTGCCAGCAGTGAACCGGGGTCCCTCACCGGGGAGCTGTTTTTT.

The chain uses TRBV6-1 and TRBJ1-2, with D maybe TRBD1 (6 bases). The germline V and J ends were trimmed by 0 bases and 8 bases, with 13 bases remaining between them. CDR1 MNHNS and CDR2 SASEGT come from the germline V gene. This CDR3 contains 14 residues. CDR3: CASSEASGDLGYTF. The CDR3 DNA reads TGTGCCAGCAGTGAAGCCTCAGGGGATTTAGGCTACACCTTC.

CDR3 DNA sequence: TGTGCCAGCAGCTCTTGGGCGGGAGGAAACTACAATGAGCAGTTCTTC. This translates into CASSSWAGGNYNEQFF. This sequence joins TRBV11-2 and TRBJ2-1; 8 nucleotides match TRBD2. The CDR3 has 16 residues. Trimming removed 4 bases from V and 3 bases from J; junction bases left unmatched: 8. CDR1 and CDR2 from the germline V gene are SGHAT and FQNNGV.

As DNA, the CDR3 is TGTGCCAGCAGCTTCCCGCCGGGACAGACTATGACTTTC. Its protein is CASSFPPGQTMTF. The chain carries TRBV5-4 and TRBJ2-6; 7 bases map to TRBD1. J gave up 17 bases and V 2 bases, and 10 bases lay outside the gene matches. The length of the CDR3 is 13 residues. Germline lookup yields CDR1 SGHNT and CDR2 YYREEE (reference sequence).

The table lists this clone with a count of one. The V and J genes are TRBV11-2 and TRBJ2-7, with 9 bases matching TRBD1. Germline CDR1 is SGHAT and CDR2 is FQNNGV. This CDR3 is built from 17 residues. J gave up 7 bases and V 0 bases, and 13 bases lay outside the gene matches. In DNA, the CDR3 is TGTGCCAGCAGCTTAGATCGCGGGGGACAGGGTCTTCGAGAGCAGTACTTC. It specifies CASSLDRGGQGLREQYF.

The chain is built from TRBV3-1 (or the pseudogene TRBV3-2) and TRBJ1-3, with 9 bases fitting TRBD1. The V and J ends lost 1 base and 7 bases, in that order; junction bases with no gene match: 5. Germline V gene data show CDR1 as LGHDT and CDR2 as YNNKEL (reference sequence). The CDR3 spans 15 residues. CDR3 DNA sequence: TGTGCCAGCAGCCAAGGGACAGGGGACTGGAACACCATATATTTT. Translated, it gives CASSQGTGDWNTIYF.

This clone was picked up a small number of times. The chain carries TRBV6-5 and TRBJ1-4; D is unresolved. This CDR3 is built from 15 residues. V was cut by 4 bases and J by 8 bases, with 17 bases left in between. The germline V gene encodes CDR1 MNHEY and CDR2 SVGAGI. This CDR3 is CASSSPGLGKEKLFF. The CDR3, as DNA: TGTGCCAGCAGTTCCCCGGGCCTCGGGAAAGAAAAACTGTTTTTT.

The chain couples TRBV30 to TRBJ1-5; 8 nucleotides align to TRBD1. The CDR3 consists of 13 residues. From germline, CDR1 is GTSNPN and CDR2 SVGIG (reference sequence). V was clipped by 5 bases and J by 7 bases; unmatched bases: 7. CDR3 DNA: TGTGCCTGGCGTACAGGGGACAGGCAGCCCCAGCATTTT. Translation gives CAWRTGDRQPQHF.